This paragraph reports one T cell receptor beta chain. The antigen is not known. The source of the sample is a study of cytomegalovirus exposure and HLA in healthy donors. Notes on the study in general: Productive rates of about 90% or about 30% were seen for most TCR beta V segments in an earlier analysis.

The PCR had 60 Vbeta and 13 Jbeta primers. Generated by immunoSEQ multiplex PCR, the TCRdb table keeps only in-frame clones and is missing some. The data contain 230,000 or so clones, roughly 91% of them singletons. There are 16 residues in the CDR3. V lost 4 bases to trimming and J lost 0 bases, with 14 bases between them. Germline V gives CDR1 SGHTS, CDR2 YDEGEE. The sample comprised PBMCs. This sequence originates from a girl aged 2-10 years in good health and CMV-seronegative. The V gene is TRBV5-8, the J gene TRBJ2-4; D is possibly TRBD2 (6 bases). The CDR3 coding sequence is TGTGCCAGCAGCCCTAGCGTGCACCTAGCCAAAAACATTCAGTACTTC. Translated, it gives CASSPSVHLAKNIQYF.